These 6 T cell receptor beta chains were sequenced from one sample in a study of cytomegalovirus exposure and HLA in healthy donors. PCR employed 60 Vbeta and 13 Jbeta primers. Sequencing was performed with immunoSEQ multiplex PCR; in TCRdb, only in-frame clones are kept and a portion is missing. The sample carries some 170,000 clones, roughly 79% recorded once. The sequenced sample was PBMCs. Source of these receptors: a man aged 35-49 years in good health and CMV-seropositive.

Comments on this clone: Other DNA sequences of this sample code for an identical CDR3. The CDR3 DNA follows: TGCAGTGCTAGCGGGAGCTACGAGCAGTACTTC. It specifies CSASGSYEQYF. This chain joins TRBV20-1 and TRBJ2-7; tentatively, D is TRBD2 (6 bases). Between the trimmed V and J ends, which lost 3 bases and 3 bases, there was a span of 6 bases. The V gene's germline CDR1 is DFQATT and CDR2 SNEGSKA (reference sequence). The CDR3 loop spans 11 amino acids.

This clone was picked up one time. At the DNA level, this CDR3 is encoded by other sequences in the same sample as well. This chain links TRBV28 with TRBJ1-5; D may be TRBD1 (5 bases). The CDR3 extends over 13 amino acids. With 7 bases removed from V and 4 bases from J, the gap between germline ends came to 11 bases. The germline gives CDR1 MDHEN, CDR2 SYDVKM. This CDR3 reads CASMGQLNQPQHF. The CDR3 bases are TGTGCCAGCATGGGGCAGCTTAATCAGCCCCAGCATTTT.

Details on this clone: A read error may account for a junction end that differs from germline. The gene calls are TRBV5-6 and TRBJ2-3, with D perhaps TRBD1 (5 bases). There are 14 residues in the CDR3. Germline assignment: CDR1 SGHDT and CDR2 YYEEEE. The CDR3 sequence: CASSLGGGTDTQYF. The CDR3 DNA reads TGTGCCAGCAGCTTGGGGGGCGGCACGGATACGCAGTATTTT.

V is TRBV7-9 and J is TRBJ2-5, with 7 positions matching TRBD2. The germline gives CDR1 SEHNR, CDR2 FQNEAQ (reference sequence). V lost 5 bases, J lost 4 bases, and 13 bases stayed unmatched. This CDR3 spans 16 amino acids. The CDR3 is CASSLGGGRGRETQYF. CDR3 coding DNA: TGTGCCAGCAGCCTCGGTGGCGGGAGAGGGCGAGAGACCCAGTACTTC.

The chain uses TRBV9 and TRBJ2-1; a possible D gene is TRBD1 (6 bases). Trimming removed 2 bases from V and 2 bases from J, with 8 bases in between. Germline lookup yields CDR1 SGDLS and CDR2 YYNGEE. This CDR3 region has 14 residues. In DNA form, the CDR3 reads TGTGCCAGCAGCGTTCAGGGGCCCTACAATGAGCAGTTCTTC. Protein sequence: CASSVQGPYNEQFF.

The genes are TRBV4-2 and TRBJ2-1; 9 nucleotides line up with TRBD2. CDR3 size: 16 residues. V trimming: 1 base; J trimming: 2 bases; junction bases outside the gene matches: 3. The V gene's germline CDR1 is LGHNA and CDR2 YNFKEQ. The CDR3 loop is CASSQVASGTYNEQFF. The CDR3 DNA reads TGTGCCAGCAGCCAAGTGGCTAGCGGGACCTACAATGAGCAGTTCTTC.